This entry describes one T cell receptor (beta chain). Using immunoSEQ multiplex PCR, the repertoire was profiled, and TCRdb retains in-frame clones only, with some absent. This sample has several thousand clones, with around 87% found just once. These data originate in a study of T cell changes during pregnancy in multiple sclerosis. The germline V gene encodes CDR1 SQVTM and CDR2 ANQGSEA. The CDR3 has 16 amino acids. V lost 4 bases and J lost 1, with 20 bases in between. The rearrangement links TRBV29-1 to TRBJ2-7; TRBD2 might be the D (6 bases). The specimen was CD8+ T cells from peripheral blood mononuclear cells, collected in the first trimester of pregnancy. The sequence derives from a female donor in good health, enrolled as a control in a pregnancy study. CDR3 nucleotide sequence: TGCAGCGTTGTCGTCGAGGGAGGCCTCAATTCCTACGAGCAGTACTTC. It yields the protein CSVVVEGGLNSYEQYF.